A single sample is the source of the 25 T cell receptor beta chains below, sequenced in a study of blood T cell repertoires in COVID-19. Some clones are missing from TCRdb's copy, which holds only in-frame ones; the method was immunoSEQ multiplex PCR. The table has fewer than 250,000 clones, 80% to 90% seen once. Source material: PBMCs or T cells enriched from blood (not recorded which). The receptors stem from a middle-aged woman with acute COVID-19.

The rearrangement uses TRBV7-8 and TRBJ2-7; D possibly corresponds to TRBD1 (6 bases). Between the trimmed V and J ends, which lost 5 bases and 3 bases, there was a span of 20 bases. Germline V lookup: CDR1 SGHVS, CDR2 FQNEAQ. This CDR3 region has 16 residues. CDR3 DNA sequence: TGTGCCAGCAGCCCGCCAGGTGGGACACTAGTCTACGAGCAGTACTTC. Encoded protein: CASSPPGGTLVYEQYF.

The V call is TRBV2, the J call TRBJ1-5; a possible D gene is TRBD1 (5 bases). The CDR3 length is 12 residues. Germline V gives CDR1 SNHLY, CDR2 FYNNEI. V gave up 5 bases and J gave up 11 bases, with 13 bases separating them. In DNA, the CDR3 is TGTGCCAGCAGTAGAATAAGGGACTCCCAGCATTTT. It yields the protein CASSRIRDSQHF.

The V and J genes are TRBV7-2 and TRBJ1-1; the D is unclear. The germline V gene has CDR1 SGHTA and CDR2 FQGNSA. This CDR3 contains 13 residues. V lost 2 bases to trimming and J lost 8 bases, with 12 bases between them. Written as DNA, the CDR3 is TGTGCCAGCAGCTTAAGAGTACCCCTCGAAGCTTTCTTT. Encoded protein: CASSLRVPLEAFF. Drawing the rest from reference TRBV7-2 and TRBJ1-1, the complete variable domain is GAGVSQSPSNKVTEKGKDVELRCDPISGHTALYWYRQSLGQGLEFLIYFQGNSAPDKSGLPSDRFSAERTGGSVSTLTIQRTQQEDSAVYLCASSLRVPLEAFFGQGTRLTVV.

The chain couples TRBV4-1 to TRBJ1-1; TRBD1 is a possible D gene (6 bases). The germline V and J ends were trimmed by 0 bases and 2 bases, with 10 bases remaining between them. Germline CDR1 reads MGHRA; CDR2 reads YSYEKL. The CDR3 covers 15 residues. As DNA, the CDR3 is TGCGCCAGCAGCCAAGATGCAGGGGTTAACACTGAAGCTTTCTTT. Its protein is CASSQDAGVNTEAFF.

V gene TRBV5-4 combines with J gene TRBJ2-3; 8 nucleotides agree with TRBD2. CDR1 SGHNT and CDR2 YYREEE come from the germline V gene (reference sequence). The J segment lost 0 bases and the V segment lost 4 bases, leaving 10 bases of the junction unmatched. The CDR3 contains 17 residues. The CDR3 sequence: CASSPELAVTSTDTQYF. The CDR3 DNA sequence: TGTGCCAGCAGCCCCGAACTAGCGGTGACTAGCACAGATACGCAGTATTTT.

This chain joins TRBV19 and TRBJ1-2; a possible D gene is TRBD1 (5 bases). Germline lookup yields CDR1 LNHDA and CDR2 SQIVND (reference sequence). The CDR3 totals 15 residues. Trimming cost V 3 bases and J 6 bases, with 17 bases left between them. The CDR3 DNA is TGTGCCAGTAGTATCGCGGGGCAGGGCGAGGATGGCTACACCTTC. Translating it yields CASSIAGQGEDGYTF.

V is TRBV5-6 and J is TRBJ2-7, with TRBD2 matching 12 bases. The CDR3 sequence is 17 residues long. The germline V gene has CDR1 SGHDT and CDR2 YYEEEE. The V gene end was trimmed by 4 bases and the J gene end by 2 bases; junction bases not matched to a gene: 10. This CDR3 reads CASSPGLAGYSTYEQYF. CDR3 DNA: TGTGCCAGCAGCCCCGGACTAGCGGGGTATTCTACCTACGAGCAGTACTTC.

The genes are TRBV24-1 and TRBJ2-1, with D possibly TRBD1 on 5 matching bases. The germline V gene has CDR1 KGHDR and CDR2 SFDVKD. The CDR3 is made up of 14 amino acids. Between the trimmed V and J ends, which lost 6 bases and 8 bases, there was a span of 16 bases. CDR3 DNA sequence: TGTGCCACCAGTAAGGGGTCAGGTATAGATGAGCAGTTCTTC. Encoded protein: CATSKGSGIDEQFF.

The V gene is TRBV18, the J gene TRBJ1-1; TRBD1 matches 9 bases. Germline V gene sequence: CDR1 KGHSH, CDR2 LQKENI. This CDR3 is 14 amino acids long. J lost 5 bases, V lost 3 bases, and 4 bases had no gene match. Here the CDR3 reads CASSPVTGGTEAFF. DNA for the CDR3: TGTGCCAGCTCACCGGTGACAGGGGGGACTGAAGCTTTCTTT. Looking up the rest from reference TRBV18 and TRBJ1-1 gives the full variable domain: NAGVMQNPRHLVRRRGQEARLRCSPMKGHSHVYWYRQLPEEGLKFMVYLQKENIIDESGMPKERFSAEFPKEGPSILRIQQVVRGDSAAYFCASSPVTGGTEAFFGQGTRLTVV.

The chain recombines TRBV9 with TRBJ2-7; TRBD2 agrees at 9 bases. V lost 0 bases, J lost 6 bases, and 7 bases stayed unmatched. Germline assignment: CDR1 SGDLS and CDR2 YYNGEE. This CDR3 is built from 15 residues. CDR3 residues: CASSVAGGREGEQYF. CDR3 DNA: TGTGCCAGCAGCGTAGCAGGCGGGAGGGAGGGCGAGCAGTACTTC.

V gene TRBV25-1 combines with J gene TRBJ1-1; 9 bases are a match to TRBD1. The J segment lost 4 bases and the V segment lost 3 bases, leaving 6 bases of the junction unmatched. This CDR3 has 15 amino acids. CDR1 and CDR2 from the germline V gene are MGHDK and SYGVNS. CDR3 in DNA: TGTGCCAGCAGTGATCCCGGGACAGGGTCCACTGAAGCTTTCTTT. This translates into CASSDPGTGSTEAFF.

The CDR3 spells CSVEERLGNEQFF. In DNA, the CDR3 is TGCAGCGTTGAAGAAAGACTAGGCAATGAGCAGTTCTTC. This chain links TRBV29-1 with TRBJ2-1, with D maybe TRBD2 (6 bases). CDR1 SQVTM and CDR2 ANQGSEA come from the germline V gene. V dropped 0 bases and J dropped 6 bases, with 9 bases sitting between them. The CDR3 loop spans 13 amino acids.

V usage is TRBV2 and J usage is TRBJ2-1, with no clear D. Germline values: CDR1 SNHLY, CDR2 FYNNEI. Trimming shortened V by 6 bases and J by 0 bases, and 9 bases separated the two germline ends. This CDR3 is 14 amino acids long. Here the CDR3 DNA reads TGTGCCAGCAGCAAAAAGAGCTCCTACAATGAGCAGTTCTTC. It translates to CASSKKSSYNEQFF.

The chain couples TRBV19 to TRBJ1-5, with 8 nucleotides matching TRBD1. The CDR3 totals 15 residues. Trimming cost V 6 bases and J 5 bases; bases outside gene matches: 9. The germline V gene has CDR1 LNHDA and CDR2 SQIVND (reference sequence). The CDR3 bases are TGTGCCAGTAGCCTATACAGGGGGGAGGATCAGCCCCAGCATTTT. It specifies CASSLYRGEDQPQHF.

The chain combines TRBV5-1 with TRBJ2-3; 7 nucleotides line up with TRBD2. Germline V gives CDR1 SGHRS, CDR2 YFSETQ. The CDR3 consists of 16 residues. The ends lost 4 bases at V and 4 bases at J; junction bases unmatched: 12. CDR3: CASSPAGAGRPDTQYF. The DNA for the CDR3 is TGCGCCAGCAGCCCCGCGGGAGCAGGGCGGCCAGATACGCAGTATTTT.

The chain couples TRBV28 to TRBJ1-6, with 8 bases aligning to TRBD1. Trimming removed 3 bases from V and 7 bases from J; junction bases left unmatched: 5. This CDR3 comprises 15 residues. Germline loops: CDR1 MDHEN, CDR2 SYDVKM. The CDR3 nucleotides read TGTGCCAGCAGTTTCCGGGACAGGAGAAATTCACCCCTCCACTTT. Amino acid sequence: CASSFRDRRNSPLHF.

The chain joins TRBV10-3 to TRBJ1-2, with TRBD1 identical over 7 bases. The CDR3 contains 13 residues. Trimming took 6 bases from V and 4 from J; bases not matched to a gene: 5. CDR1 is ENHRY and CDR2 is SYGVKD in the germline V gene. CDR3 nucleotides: TGTGCCATCAGGGGGACAGACTCCTATGGCTACACCTTC. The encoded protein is CAIRGTDSYGYTF.

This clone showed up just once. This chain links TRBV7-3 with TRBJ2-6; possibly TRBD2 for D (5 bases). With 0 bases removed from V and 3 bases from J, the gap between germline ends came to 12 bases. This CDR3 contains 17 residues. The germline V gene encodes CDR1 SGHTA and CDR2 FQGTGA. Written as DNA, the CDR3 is TGTGCCAGCAGCTTAACGACTACCAGACTTGGGGCCAACGTCCTGACTTTC. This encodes CASSLTTTRLGANVLTF.

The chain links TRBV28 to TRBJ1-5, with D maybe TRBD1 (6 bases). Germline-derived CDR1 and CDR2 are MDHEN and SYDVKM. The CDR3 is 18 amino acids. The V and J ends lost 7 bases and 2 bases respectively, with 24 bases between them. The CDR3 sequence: CASINVRTGRNGNQPQHF. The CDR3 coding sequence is TGTGCCAGCATAAACGTACGAACAGGGCGCAATGGCAATCAGCCCCAGCATTTT.

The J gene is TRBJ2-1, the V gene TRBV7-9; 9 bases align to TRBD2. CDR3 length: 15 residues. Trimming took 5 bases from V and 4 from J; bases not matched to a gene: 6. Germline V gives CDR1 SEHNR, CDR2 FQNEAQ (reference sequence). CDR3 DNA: TGTGCCAGCAGCCTAAGCGGGAGGAGTTACAATGAGCAGTTCTTC. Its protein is CASSLSGRSYNEQFF.

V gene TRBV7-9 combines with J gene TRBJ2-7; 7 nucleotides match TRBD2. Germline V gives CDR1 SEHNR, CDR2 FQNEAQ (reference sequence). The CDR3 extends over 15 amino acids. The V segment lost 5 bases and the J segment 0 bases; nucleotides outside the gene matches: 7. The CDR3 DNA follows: TGTGCCAGCAGCACCACTCGGGGGGACTCCTACGAGCAGTACTTC. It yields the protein CASSTTRGDSYEQYF.

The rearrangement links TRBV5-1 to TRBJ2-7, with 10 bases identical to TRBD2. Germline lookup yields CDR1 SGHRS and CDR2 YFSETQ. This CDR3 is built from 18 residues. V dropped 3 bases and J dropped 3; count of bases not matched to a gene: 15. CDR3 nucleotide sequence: TGCGCCAGCAGCTCGGCTAGCGGGAGTCCCCCGGCTAGCTACGAGCAGTACTTC. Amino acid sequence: CASSSASGSPPASYEQYF. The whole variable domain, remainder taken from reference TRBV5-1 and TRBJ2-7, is KAGVTQTPRYLIKTRGQQVTLSCSPISGHRSVSWYQQTPGQGLQFLFEYFSETQRNKGNFPGRFSGRQFSNSRSEMNVSTLELGDSALYLCASSSASGSPPASYEQYFGPGTRLTVT.

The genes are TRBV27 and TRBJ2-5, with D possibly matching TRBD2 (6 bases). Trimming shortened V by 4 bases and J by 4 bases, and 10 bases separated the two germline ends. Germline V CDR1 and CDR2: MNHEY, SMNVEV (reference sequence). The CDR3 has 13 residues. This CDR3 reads CASSWREGETQYF. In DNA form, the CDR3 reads TGTGCCAGCAGTTGGCGGGAAGGAGAGACCCAGTACTTC.

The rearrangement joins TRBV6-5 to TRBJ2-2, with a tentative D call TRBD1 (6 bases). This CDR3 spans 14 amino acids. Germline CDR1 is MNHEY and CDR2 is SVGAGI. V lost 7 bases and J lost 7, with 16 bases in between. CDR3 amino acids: CASTRIGGGGELFF. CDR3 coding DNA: TGTGCCAGCACGAGGATAGGGGGTGGCGGGGAGCTGTTTTTT.

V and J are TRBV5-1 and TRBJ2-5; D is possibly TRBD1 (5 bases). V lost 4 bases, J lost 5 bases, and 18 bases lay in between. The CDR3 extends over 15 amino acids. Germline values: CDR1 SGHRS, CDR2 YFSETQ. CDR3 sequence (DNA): TGCGCCAGCAGCCCCAACTCAGGGCAAGGGGAGACCCAGTACTTC. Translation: CASSPNSGQGETQYF.